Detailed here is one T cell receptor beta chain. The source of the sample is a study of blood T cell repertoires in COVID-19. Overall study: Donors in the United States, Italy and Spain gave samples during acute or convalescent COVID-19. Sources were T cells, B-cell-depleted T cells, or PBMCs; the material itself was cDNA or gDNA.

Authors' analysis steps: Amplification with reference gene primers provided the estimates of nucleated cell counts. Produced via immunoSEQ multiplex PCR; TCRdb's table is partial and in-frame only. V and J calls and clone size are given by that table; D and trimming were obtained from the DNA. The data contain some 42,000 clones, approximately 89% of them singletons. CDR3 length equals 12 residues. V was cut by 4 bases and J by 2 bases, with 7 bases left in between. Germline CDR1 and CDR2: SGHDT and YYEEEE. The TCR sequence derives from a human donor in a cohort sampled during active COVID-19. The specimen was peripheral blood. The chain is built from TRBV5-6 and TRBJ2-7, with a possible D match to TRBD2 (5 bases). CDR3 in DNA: TGTGCCAGCAGCGTCGGGGCCTACGAGCAGTACTTC. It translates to CASSVGAYEQYF.